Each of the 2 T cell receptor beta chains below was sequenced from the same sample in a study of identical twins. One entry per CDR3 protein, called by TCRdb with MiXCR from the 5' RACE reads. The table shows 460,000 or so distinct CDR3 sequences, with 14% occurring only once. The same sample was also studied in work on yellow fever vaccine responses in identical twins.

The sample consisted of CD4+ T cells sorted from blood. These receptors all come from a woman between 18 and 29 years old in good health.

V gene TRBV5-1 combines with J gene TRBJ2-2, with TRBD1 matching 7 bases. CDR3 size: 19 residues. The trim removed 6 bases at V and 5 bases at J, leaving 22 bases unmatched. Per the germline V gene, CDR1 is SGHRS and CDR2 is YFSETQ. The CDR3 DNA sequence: TGCGCCAGCATTTACCCGCGACAGGGACGGGGTGAAGGGACCGGGGAGCTGTTTTTT. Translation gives CASIYPRQGRGEGTGELFF.

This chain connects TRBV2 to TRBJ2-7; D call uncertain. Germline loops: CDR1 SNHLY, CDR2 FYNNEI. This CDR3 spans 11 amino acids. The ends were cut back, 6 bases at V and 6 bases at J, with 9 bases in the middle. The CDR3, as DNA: TGTGCCAGCAGGGAGAGGAGCGAGCAGTACTTC. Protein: CASRERSEQYF.